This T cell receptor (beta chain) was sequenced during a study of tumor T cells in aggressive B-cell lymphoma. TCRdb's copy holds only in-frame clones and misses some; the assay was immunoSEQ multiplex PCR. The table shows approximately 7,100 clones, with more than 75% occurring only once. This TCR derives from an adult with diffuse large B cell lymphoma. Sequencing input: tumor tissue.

The CDR3 is CASSLTPTGEEGYTF. CDR3 coding DNA: TGTGCCAGCAGCCTTACACCCACAGGGGAGGAAGGCTACACCTTC. The genes are TRBV11-1 and TRBJ1-2; 7 nucleotides line up with TRBD1. Germline CDR1 is SGHAT and CDR2 is FQDESV (reference sequence). The CDR3 spans 15 residues. Trimming at V came to 5 bases and at J to 8 bases, leaving 14 bases not matched to a gene.